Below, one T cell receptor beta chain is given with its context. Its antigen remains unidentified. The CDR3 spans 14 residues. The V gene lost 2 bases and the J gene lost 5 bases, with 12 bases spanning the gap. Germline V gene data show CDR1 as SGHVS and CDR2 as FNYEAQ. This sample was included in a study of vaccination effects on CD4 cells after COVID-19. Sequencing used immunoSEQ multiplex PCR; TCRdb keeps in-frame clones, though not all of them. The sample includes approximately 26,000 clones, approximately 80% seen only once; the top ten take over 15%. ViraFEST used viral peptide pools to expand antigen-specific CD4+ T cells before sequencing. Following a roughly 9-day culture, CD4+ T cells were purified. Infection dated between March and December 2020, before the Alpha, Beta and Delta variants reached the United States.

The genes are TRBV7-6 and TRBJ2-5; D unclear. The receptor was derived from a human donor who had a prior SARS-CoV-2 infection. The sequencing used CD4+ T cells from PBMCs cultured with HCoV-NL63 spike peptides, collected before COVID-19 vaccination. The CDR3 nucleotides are TGTGCCAGCAGCTTAACTGGCAGTCTGGAGACCCAGTACTTC. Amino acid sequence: CASSLTGSLETQYF.